The present entry profiles one T cell receptor beta chain with its context. Its antigen remains unidentified. Unique molecular identifiers were used to barcode this TCRbeta library. TCRdb called the PCR reads again in MiXCR, with one record for every CDR3 protein. The data show about 830,000 distinct CDR3 sequences, 16% seen once. This entry belongs to a study of T-cell reconstitution after alpha-beta-depleted transplantation in children. Study-wide results and caveats: Several hundred expanded graft clones reportedly were the source of alpha-beta T cells about two months after transplant. The authors attributed T-cell counts and diversity one year after transplant mostly to newly produced T cells. Some patients owed their high day-60 TCRbeta diversity to surviving recipient T cells and thymic progenitors.

The CDR3 has 12 residues. Trimming stripped 7 bases from V and 1 base from J, with 10 bases between. Germline V gene lookup returns CDR1 SQVTM and CDR2 ANQGSEA. This clonotype was obtained from a male patient between 10 and 17 years old who had a stem cell transplant for acute lymphoblastic leukemia, so the T cells may come from the graft donor. The V and J genes are TRBV29-1 and TRBJ2-5; D gene uncertain. The material was PBMCs, mostly from graft donor cells, obtained 360 days after TCRalphabeta/CD19-depleted stem cell transplant. The DNA for the CDR3 is TGCAGCGGCTCCCGGGCCCAAGAGACCCAGTACTTC. It translates to CSGSRAQETQYF.